A single sample gave rise to the 19 T cell receptor beta chains below, sequenced in a study of shared clonotypes between healthy human individuals. Generated by immunoSEQ multiplex PCR, the TCRdb table keeps only in-frame clones and is missing some. The sample yields 1 million to 1.2 million clones, roughly 77% seen once. The sequenced sample consisted of memory CD4+ T cells from PBMCs. Stated subset: CD45RA-negative fraction. The receptors here all came from a man younger than 30 in good health. Some clones in this sample may be carry-over from other donors' samples.

CDR3 nucleotide sequence: TGTGCCAGTAGGCGACAGCTATCCTCTAATGAGCAGTTCTTC. Encoded protein: CASRRQLSSNEQFF. The chain uses TRBV19 and TRBJ2-1; possible D gene TRBD1, 5 bases. Germline V CDR1 and CDR2: LNHDA, SQIVND (reference sequence). The CDR3 consists of 14 residues. Trimming removed 6 bases at V and 7 bases at J, with 16 bases between.

V is TRBV6-6 and J is TRBJ2-7; possibly TRBD1 or TRBD2 for D (5 bases each). The CDR3 contains 15 residues. V was pared by 1 base and J by 4 bases, with 14 bases between. Germline values: CDR1 MNHNY, CDR2 SVGAGI (reference sequence). Here the CDR3 reads CASSYYGGSGYEQYF. CDR3 nucleotide sequence: TGTGCCAGCAGTTACTATGGGGGTTCTGGTTACGAGCAGTACTTC.

The CDR3 coding sequence is TGTGCCAGCAGTATGGGACACCGCGGGGGCTACACCTTC. Amino acid sequence: CASSMGHRGGYTF. V and J are TRBV6-1 and TRBJ1-2; D may be TRBD1 (6 bases). V was pared by 5 bases and J by 8 bases, with 15 bases between. The V gene's germline CDR1 is MNHNS and CDR2 SASEGT. There are 13 residues in the CDR3.

The chain joins TRBV29-1 to TRBJ2-7, with 8 bases that match TRBD1. The germline V gene has CDR1 SQVTM and CDR2 ANQGSEA. This CDR3 comprises 14 residues. Losses at the gene ends were 0 bases for V and 3 bases for J; bases not matched to a gene: 4. DNA of the CDR3: TGCAGCGTTGAAGATCGGGGACAGGACTACGAGCAGTACTTC. Protein: CSVEDRGQDYEQYF.

This clone was detected a few times. The rearrangement uses TRBV29-1 and TRBJ1-2, with a weak D call TRBD1 (5 bases). The CDR3 loop spans 14 amino acids. Germline-derived CDR1 and CDR2 are SQVTM and ANQGSEA. V was shortened by 3 bases and J by 7 bases, with 18 bases between the two germline ends. In DNA, the CDR3 is TGCAGCGTTGAGCCCCCGGGAGGGGTGGGTGGCTACACCTTC. Translated, it gives CSVEPPGGVGGYTF.

The V call is TRBV27, the J call TRBJ2-2; 8 bases line up with TRBD1. Germline values: CDR1 MNHEY, CDR2 SMNVEV (reference sequence). The CDR3 spans 15 residues. V shed 3 bases, J shed 1 base, and the junction held 1 base outside the gene matches. The CDR3 reads CASSLTGVNTGELFF. The CDR3 nucleotides are TGTGCCAGCAGTTTGACAGGGGTGAACACCGGGGAGCTGTTTTTT.

V usage is TRBV28 and J usage is TRBJ2-3; perhaps TRBD2 as D (6 bases). CDR1 and CDR2 from the germline V gene are MDHEN and SYDVKM. The V end lost 3 bases, the J end lost 6 bases, and 22 bases lay between the germline ends. CDR3 length: 17 residues. CDR3 nucleotide sequence: TGTGCCAGCAGTTTTATGTTCGCGGGGCGGGGTTCGGATACGCAGTATTTT. This sequence encodes CASSFMFAGRGSDTQYF.

The J gene is TRBJ1-3, the V gene TRBV9; TRBD1 matches 7 bases. J gave up 2 bases and V 4 bases, and 9 bases lay outside the gene matches. CDR3 length: 16 residues. Germline-derived CDR1 and CDR2 are SGDLS and YYNGEE. DNA for the CDR3: TGTGCCAGCAGCCCCAGGGGACAGCGTACTGGAAACACCATATATTTT. This sequence encodes CASSPRGQRTGNTIYF.

V is TRBV15 and J is TRBJ1-2; TRBD1 is a possible D gene (5 bases). Looked up from germline, CDR1 is LNHNV and CDR2 is YYDKDF (reference sequence). The ends were cut back, 0 bases at V and 1 base at J, with 12 bases in the middle. This CDR3 has 16 amino acids. The CDR3 DNA reads TGTGCCACCAGCAGAGAAAAGGGACGCATTAACTATGGCTACACCTTC. This gives the protein CATSREKGRINYGYTF.

The V and J genes are TRBV7-2 and TRBJ2-3; TRBD2 is a possible D gene (5 bases). With 2 bases removed from V and 2 bases from J, the gap between germline ends came to 8 bases. The CDR3 extends over 14 amino acids. Looked up from germline, CDR1 is SGHTA and CDR2 is FQGNSA. The CDR3 sequence is CASSLTRDTDTQYF. Written as DNA, the CDR3 is TGTGCCAGCAGCTTAACCCGGGACACAGATACGCAGTATTTT.

Details on this clone: This is likely an artifact of a read error, given a far larger clone one base away. The chain has TRBV11-1 and TRBJ2-7; 8 bases are a match to TRBD1. The CDR3 covers 14 residues. Germline V lookup: CDR1 SGHAT, CDR2 FQDESV (reference sequence). The CDR3 nucleotides are TGTGCCAGCAGCTTAATTCCAGGGGGCCACGAGCGGTACTTC. This gives the protein CASSLIPGGHERYF.

V gene TRBV18 combines with J gene TRBJ1-1; D gene unclear. This CDR3 has 14 amino acids. The V end was cut by 1 base, the J end by 4 bases, with 10 bases between. The germline V gene has CDR1 KGHSH and CDR2 LQKENI. CDR3: CASSPRTGFTEAFF. The CDR3 DNA reads as TGTGCCAGCTCACCACGGACGGGGTTCACTGAAGCTTTCTTT.

The chain employs TRBV30 and TRBJ2-5, with a weak D call TRBD2 (6 bases). The V and J ends lost 1 base and 3 bases respectively, with 12 bases between them. The CDR3 has 14 amino acids. Germline CDR1 GTSNPN, CDR2 SVGIG (reference sequence). As DNA, the CDR3 is TGTGCCTGGAGTGAGGTTTGGGGGGAAGAGACCCAGTACTTC. Its protein is CAWSEVWGEETQYF.

The V gene is TRBV5-1, the J gene TRBJ2-6, with D unresolved. This CDR3 comprises 17 residues. Germline assignment: CDR1 SGHRS and CDR2 YFSETQ. V was trimmed by 0 bases and J by 1 base, leaving 11 bases between them. The CDR3, as DNA: TGCGCCAGCAGCTTGGAGTTTCCCTCTTCTGGGGCCAACGTCCTGACTTTC. Amino acids: CASSLEFPSSGANVLTF.

This clone was counted at least ten times. Within the sample, other DNA sequences also encode this same CDR3. The chain is built from TRBV7-7 and TRBJ2-7; TRBD1 aligns across 8 bases. CDR3 size: 13 residues. Per germline, CDR1 SSHAT and CDR2 FNYEAQ (reference sequence). V shed 3 bases, J shed 7 bases, and the junction held 5 bases outside the gene matches. Written as DNA, the CDR3 is TGTGCCAGCAGCTTGGGGACAGGAGGTGAGCAGTACTTC. This encodes CASSLGTGGEQYF.

The genes are TRBV4-1 and TRBJ2-7; 7 bases are a match to TRBD2. This CDR3 spans 15 amino acids. Germline CDR1 is MGHRA and CDR2 is YSYEKL. Trimming cost V 2 bases and J 2 bases; bases outside gene matches: 6. The CDR3 spells CASSQLSGAAYEQYF. As DNA, the CDR3 is TGCGCCAGCAGCCAATTAAGCGGGGCGGCCTACGAGCAGTACTTC.

The chain recombines TRBV21-1 with TRBJ2-6; TRBD2 is the table's D call, not checked against the DNA. TRBV21-1 is listed as a pseudogene. The CDR3 consists of 11 residues. CDR3 coding DNA: TGTGCCCCCGGGAGGGCCAACGTCCTGACTTTC. It specifies CAPGRANVLTF.

The chain links TRBV28 to TRBJ2-7, with D perhaps matching TRBD2 (5 bases). The CDR3 is made up of 13 amino acids. Trimming pared 8 bases from V and 2 bases from J, leaving 13 bases between. CDR1 is MDHEN, CDR2 SYDVKM, per germline. The CDR3 bases are TGTGCCAGCTCGGCGGACTTTCCCTACGAGCAGTACTTC. Its protein product is CASSADFPYEQYF. Looking up the rest from reference TRBV28 and TRBJ2-7 gives the full variable domain: DVKVTQSSRYLVKRTGEKVFLECVQDMDHENMFWYRQDPGLGLRLIYFSYDVKMKEKGDIPEGYSVSREKKERFSLILESASTNQTSMYLCASSADFPYEQYFGPGTRLTVT.

The chain joins TRBV10-3 to TRBJ1-2; a weak D match, TRBD1 (5 bases). Germline V gives CDR1 ENHRY, CDR2 SYGVKD. V was pared by 4 bases and J by 5 bases, with 11 bases between. The CDR3 extends over 13 amino acids. CDR3 DNA sequence: TGTGCCATCAGTGTCTCCAGGGAGTATGGCTACACCTTC. This gives the protein CAISVSREYGYTF.